This TCR beta chain was profiled in a study of OX40 agonist ivuxolimab in advanced cancers. Study-level information: Patients enrolled in dose escalation were diagnosed with hepatocellular carcinoma, melanoma, renal cell or head and neck cancer. Antecedent anti-PD-1, anti-PD-L1 or anti-CTLA-4 therapy was permissible, with 40% having received some.

Study-level findings and limits: On average, CD8+ T cells showed a greater number of expanded clones than CD4+. The CD4+ and CD8+ T cells in the blood had expanded clonally by week 6 at 0.1 to 3.0 mg/kg.

Libraries were prepared by immunoSEQ multiplex PCR; TCRdb keeps only in-frame clonotypes and omits some of them. The table includes over 85,000 clones, about 90% detected once. Concerning this clone itself: What it binds is unknown.

The CDR3 is 13 residues long. The germline V gene encodes CDR1 MNHEY and CDR2 SVGAGI. The ends were cut back, 3 bases at V and 1 base at J, with 7 bases in the middle. This sample comprised CD4+ or CD8+ T cells sorted from blood, obtained in a trial of the OX40 agonist ivuxolimab. This chain connects TRBV6-5 to TRBJ2-7; D not resolved. This clonotype originated in an adult with an advanced solid tumor such as melanoma, head and neck, liver or kidney cancer. This CDR3 reads CASSYGPSYEQYF. The CDR3 DNA sequence: TGTGCCAGCAGTTATGGACCGTCCTACGAGCAGTACTTC.